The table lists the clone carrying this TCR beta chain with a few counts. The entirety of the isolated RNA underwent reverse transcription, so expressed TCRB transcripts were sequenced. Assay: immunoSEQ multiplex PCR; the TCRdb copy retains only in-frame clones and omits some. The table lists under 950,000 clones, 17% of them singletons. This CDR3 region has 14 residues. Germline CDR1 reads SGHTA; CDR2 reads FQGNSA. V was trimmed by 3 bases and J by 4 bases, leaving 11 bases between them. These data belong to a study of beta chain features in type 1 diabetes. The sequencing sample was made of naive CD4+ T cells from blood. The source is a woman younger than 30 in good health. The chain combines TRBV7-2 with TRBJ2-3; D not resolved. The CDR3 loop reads CASSFGGGADTQYF. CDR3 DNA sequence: TGTGCCAGCAGCTTTGGCGGTGGGGCAGATACGCAGTATTTT.